Sequencing of this T cell receptor beta chain was carried out in a study of early T cells in non-severe SARS-CoV-2 infection. Whole-study context: With bulk RNA from unsorted whole blood as input, sequencing yielded unpaired chains. Whole-study findings and limits: VDJdb-based matching was biased toward anti-spike CD8 responses and missed private and CD4 specificities.

Comment on this clonotype: Its target is not known.

The CDR3 length is 17 residues. Trimming removed 6 bases from V and 0 bases from J, with 15 bases in between. Germline lookup yields CDR1 MNHEY and CDR2 SMNVEV (reference sequence). TCRdb reanalysed the 5' RACE reads using MiXCR and keeps one entry per CDR3 protein. Among approximately 85,000 distinct CDR3 sequences listed, about 12% were seen once. Input material: whole blood. The receptor's source is an adult who was a healthcare worker with PCR-confirmed SARS-CoV-2 infection or an uninfected control (not recorded which). The chain recombines TRBV27 with TRBJ1-6; D unclear. The CDR3 region has the DNA TGTGCCAGCAGCCGGACGTTCGGGAGCTCCTATAATTCACCCCTCCACTTT. This translates into CASSRTFGSSYNSPLHF.